A single sample gave rise to the 31 T cell receptor beta chains below, sequenced in a study of CD8+ T cells in alopecia areata. The sample's treatment: oral pan-JAK inhibitor, 5-10 mg twice daily. Investigators isolated RNA and reverse transcribed it into cDNA to act as the sequencing template. The method was immunoSEQ multiplex PCR; TCRdb's version includes in-frame clones alone and lacks a portion of them. This sample has 150,000 to 200,000 clones, with roughly 60% found just once. The input for sequencing was CD4+ T cells sorted from blood, taken at week 24, from a patient treated with tofacitinib. These receptor sequences come from a human donor with alopecia areata.

V gene TRBV9 combines with J gene TRBJ2-1; 7 bases map to TRBD2. The germline CDR1 and CDR2 sequences are SGDLS and YYNGEE. This CDR3 comprises 11 residues. After removal of 3 bases from V and 14 bases from J, the junction contained 5 bases not matched to a gene. CDR3 bases: TGTGCCAGCAGCGATGGGACTATTGAGTTCTTC. This encodes CASSDGTIEFF.

V gene TRBV29-1 combines with J gene TRBJ2-5; D is perhaps TRBD1 (6 bases). This CDR3 is built from 14 residues. Per germline, CDR1 SQVTM and CDR2 ANQGSEA. V shed 8 bases and J shed 2 bases, with 18 bases lying between them. The CDR3 coding sequence is TGCAGCACCCTGCCAGGGGCGAATCAAGAGACCCAGTACTTC. Residues: CSTLPGANQETQYF.

The V call is TRBV29-1, the J call TRBJ1-5; 10 nucleotides match TRBD1. V lost 6 bases to trimming and J lost 4 bases; unmatched junction nucleotides: 6. Germline lookup yields CDR1 SQVTM and CDR2 ANQGSEA. CDR3 length: 14 residues. In nucleotides, the CDR3 is TGCAGCGTGGGACAGGGGATAGGAAATCAGCCCCAGCATTTT. Amino acid sequence: CSVGQGIGNQPQHF.

This clone has a single count. The chain links TRBV5-1 to TRBJ2-5; 8 bases agree with TRBD1. Per the germline V gene, CDR1 is SGHRS and CDR2 is YFSETQ. Trimming took 0 bases from V and 4 from J; bases not matched to a gene: 2. The CDR3 has 14 amino acids. This chain's CDR3 is CASSLGTGGETQYF. CDR3 nucleotide sequence: TGCGCCAGCAGCTTGGGTACAGGGGGAGAGACCCAGTACTTC.

This chain connects TRBV29-1 to TRBJ2-3, with D possibly matching TRBD2 (5 bases). This CDR3 region has 11 residues. The ends were cut back, 5 bases at V and 10 bases at J, with 13 bases in the middle. Germline CDR1 is SQVTM and CDR2 is ANQGSEA. As DNA, the CDR3 is TGCAGCGTTACTGGAGGAGAGGCGCAGTATTTT. Protein: CSVTGGEAQYF.

This clone was counted between two and nine times. V gene TRBV19 combines with J gene TRBJ1-2; D uncertain. The length of the CDR3 is 16 residues. The V and J ends lost 4 bases and 2 bases respectively, with 17 bases between them. Germline-derived CDR1 and CDR2 are LNHDA and SQIVND (reference sequence). This CDR3 reads CASSTRNGNSNYGYTF. CDR3 sequence (DNA): TGTGCCAGTAGTACGAGGAACGGAAACTCGAACTATGGCTACACCTTC.

This clone was observed a few times. This sequence joins TRBV7-9 and TRBJ1-6; D unresolved. V was cut by 3 bases and J by 7 bases, with 4 bases left in between. CDR3 size: 12 residues. Germline V CDR1 and CDR2: SEHNR, FQNEAQ (reference sequence). The CDR3 nucleotides read TGTGCCAGCAGCTTCGAGAATTCACCCCTCCACTTT. The encoded protein is CASSFENSPLHF.

This sequence joins TRBV27 and TRBJ2-5, with D unclear. Germline loops: CDR1 MNHEY, CDR2 SMNVEV (reference sequence). The germline V and J ends were trimmed by 6 bases and 2 bases, with 10 bases remaining between them. The CDR3 loop spans 13 amino acids. The CDR3 nucleotides are TGTGCCAGCAGCGCTAGGAGACAAGAGACCCAGTACTTC. Residues: CASSARRQETQYF.

The chain is built from TRBV30 and TRBJ1-3; D remains unclear. This CDR3 region has 11 residues. The V and J ends lost 4 bases and 2 bases respectively, with 3 bases between them. Germline CDR1 GTSNPN, CDR2 SVGIG (reference sequence). In DNA form, the CDR3 reads TGTGCCTGGATCACTGGAAACACCATATATTTT. It translates to CAWITGNTIYF.

The V call is TRBV5-1, the J call TRBJ2-5, with D unclear. Germline CDR1 reads SGHRS; CDR2 reads YFSETQ. Trimming removed 0 bases at V and 2 bases at J, with 8 bases between. The CDR3 is made up of 14 amino acids. The CDR3 DNA follows: TGCGCCAGCAGCTTGGGACATCCTCAAGAGACCCAGTACTTC. Protein sequence: CASSLGHPQETQYF.

The gene calls are TRBV10-3 and TRBJ2-1, with D possibly being TRBD2 (6 bases). Per the germline V gene, CDR1 is ENHRY and CDR2 is SYGVKD. V was clipped by 6 bases and J by 2 bases, with 14 bases between them. This CDR3 has 15 amino acids. The CDR3 DNA sequence: TGTGCCATCAGCGGGGGAAGAGTTGCCTACAATGAGCAGTTCTTC. It codes for CAISGGRVAYNEQFF.

The rearrangement joins TRBV28 to TRBJ1-5; D is perhaps TRBD1 (5 bases). V lost 7 bases, J lost 4 bases, and 11 bases lay in between. Germline V lookup: CDR1 MDHEN, CDR2 SYDVKM. The CDR3 has 13 residues. The DNA of the CDR3 is TGTGCCAGCAAGCTTGGGGGGAATCAGCCCCAGCATTTT. This encodes CASKLGGNQPQHF. Full variable domain (outside the CDR3, taken from reference TRBV28 and TRBJ1-5): DVKVTQSSRYLVKRTGEKVFLECVQDMDHENMFWYRQDPGLGLRLIYFSYDVKMKEKGDIPEGYSVSREKKERFSLILESASTNQTSMYLCASKLGGNQPQHFGDGTRLSIL.

This CDR3 is CASSTSRITDTQYF. The DNA of the CDR3 is TGTGCCAGTAGTACGTCCCGTATCACAGATACGCAGTATTTT. The chain uses TRBV19 and TRBJ2-3; D call uncertain. V was trimmed by 4 bases and J by 2 bases, leaving 10 bases between them. The CDR3 runs 14 residues. Germline V gene lookup returns CDR1 LNHDA and CDR2 SQIVND (reference sequence).

The chain carries TRBV25-1 and TRBJ2-6, with D perhaps matching TRBD1 (5 bases). The V end lost 2 bases, the J end lost 1 base, and 12 bases lay between the germline ends. Germline lookup yields CDR1 MGHDK and CDR2 SYGVNS. The CDR3 is made up of 17 amino acids. The CDR3 region has the DNA TGTGCCAGCAGTGAAAGAGAAGGGGTTTCTGGGGCCAACGTCCTGACTTTC. Residues: CASSEREGVSGANVLTF.

The gene calls are TRBV29-1 and TRBJ1-5; D is ambiguous. V lost 4 bases and J 3 bases, leaving 13 bases between the germline ends. The CDR3 runs 14 residues. CDR1 is SQVTM and CDR2 is ANQGSEA in the germline V gene. The CDR3: CSVASDATNQPQHF. For the CDR3, the DNA is TGCAGCGTTGCCTCGGACGCTACCAATCAGCCCCAGCATTTT. The whole variable domain, filled in from reference TRBV29-1 and TRBJ1-5, reads SAVISQKPSRDICQRGTSLTIQCQVDSQVTMMFWYRQQPGQSLTLIATANQGSEATYESGFVIDKFPISRPNLTFSTLTVSNMSPEDSSIYLCSVASDATNQPQHFGDGTRLSIL.

The chain links TRBV4-3 to TRBJ2-7; the match to TRBD2 covers 10 bases. Germline CDR1 is LGHNA and CDR2 is YSLEER. V lost 0 bases and J lost 7; bases outside the gene matches: 6. This CDR3 is 15 amino acids long. The CDR3 DNA sequence: TGCGCCAGCAGCCAAGATCTGCTAGCGGGGGTTGAGCAGTACTTC. It yields the protein CASSQDLLAGVEQYF.

The CDR3 coding sequence is TGCGCCAGCAGCCAAGGCCCTAAGTTTTTTGGCCCGCCTGGGGCCAACGTCCTGACTTTC. Amino acids: CASSQGPKFFGPPGANVLTF. The J gene is TRBJ2-6, the V gene TRBV4-3; no clear D. The V end was cut by 1 base, the J end by 2 bases, with 21 bases between. Looked up from germline, CDR1 is LGHNA and CDR2 is YSLEER. This CDR3 has 20 amino acids.

V is TRBV30 and J is TRBJ1-4; no clear D. Trimming pared 5 bases from V and 7 bases from J, leaving 14 bases between. This CDR3 region has 13 residues. Germline-derived CDR1 and CDR2 are GTSNPN and SVGIG (reference sequence). CDR3 sequence reads: CAWELSGTEKLFF. The DNA for the CDR3 is TGTGCCTGGGAACTCTCAGGAACTGAAAAACTGTTTTTT.

The chain uses TRBV6-5 and TRBJ2-1; 9 nucleotides match TRBD1. Germline trimming cut 10 bases from V and 8 bases from J; bases unmatched to any gene: 12. Germline V gene sequence: CDR1 MNHEY, CDR2 SVGAGI. CDR3 length: 14 amino acids. The CDR3 DNA sequence: TGTGCCACTTGGGGGACAGGGAAAGTCCATGAGCAGTTCTTC. It translates to CATWGTGKVHEQFF.

The chain has TRBV27 and TRBJ2-4, with D possibly being TRBD2 (6 bases). This CDR3 has 14 amino acids. Trimming removed 3 bases at V and 8 bases at J, with 14 bases between. The germline gives CDR1 MNHEY, CDR2 SMNVEV (reference sequence). The CDR3 here is CASSFSPWGDIQYF. CDR3 nucleotide sequence: TGTGCCAGCAGTTTTTCTCCCTGGGGGGACATTCAGTACTTC.

The rearrangement uses TRBV30 and TRBJ2-5; 8 bases align to TRBD2. The CDR3 extends over 12 amino acids. Looked up from germline, CDR1 is GTSNPN and CDR2 is SVGIG (reference sequence). The V segment lost 4 bases and the J segment 5 bases; nucleotides outside the gene matches: 3. The CDR3 loop reads CAWKGGGETQYF. CDR3 DNA sequence: TGTGCCTGGAAGGGCGGGGGGGAGACCCAGTACTTC.

This sequence joins TRBV6-1 and TRBJ1-1, with no clear D. Trimming left V 7 bases short and J 4 bases short, with 7 bases between. The germline V gene has CDR1 MNHNS and CDR2 SASEGT. This CDR3 has 11 amino acids. The CDR3 loop reads CASKESTEAFF. CDR3 sequence (DNA): TGTGCCAGCAAGGAGAGCACTGAAGCTTTCTTT.

This clone was seen only a few times. The chain has TRBV10-3 and TRBJ2-3; no reliable D call. The CDR3 totals 11 residues. V lost 9 bases to trimming and J lost 1 base, with 5 bases between them. CDR1 is ENHRY, CDR2 SYGVKD, per germline. Here the CDR3 reads CAIQGTDTQYF. The CDR3 DNA reads as TGTGCCATTCAGGGCACAGATACGCAGTATTTT.

This clone occurred once. The V call is TRBV7-8, the J call TRBJ2-7, with 8 bases that match TRBD1. The junction had 4 bases not matched to a gene; V was cut back by 0 bases and J by 0 bases. Germline V gene lookup returns CDR1 SGHVS and CDR2 FQNEAQ. The CDR3 has 16 amino acids. The CDR3 reads CASSLAGTGPSYEQYF. CDR3 nucleotide sequence: TGTGCCAGCAGCTTAGCCGGGACAGGTCCCTCCTACGAGCAGTACTTC.

The rearrangement joins TRBV6-1 to TRBJ2-5; D is uncertain. The V end was cut by 7 bases, the J end by 2 bases, with 14 bases between. The germline V gene has CDR1 MNHNS and CDR2 SASEGT. CDR3 size: 14 residues. CDR3 DNA sequence: TGTGCCAGCACCATTTGGGGTGTACAAGAGACCCAGTACTTC. Residues: CASTIWGVQETQYF.

V is TRBV4-1 and J is TRBJ2-3; D gene unclear. Germline CDR1 MGHRA, CDR2 YSYEKL. Deletions cut 2 bases from V and 6 bases from J, with 9 bases between. The CDR3 consists of 13 residues. The CDR3: CASSQILGDTQYF. The CDR3 region has the DNA TGCGCCAGCAGCCAAATCCTTGGGGATACGCAGTATTTT.

The chain links TRBV10-3 to TRBJ1-1; D is ambiguous. The CDR3 is 13 amino acids. The V and J ends lost 3 bases and 1 base respectively, with 6 bases between them. From germline, CDR1 is ENHRY and CDR2 SYGVKD. The chain's CDR3 is CAISDPRNTEAFF. The CDR3 coding sequence is TGTGCCATCAGTGACCCCAGGAACACTGAAGCTTTCTTT.

The chain carries TRBV30 and TRBJ1-2, with D hard to call. V was shortened by 0 bases and J by 0 bases, with 8 bases between the two germline ends. This CDR3 is built from 14 residues. Germline V gene sequence: CDR1 GTSNPN, CDR2 SVGIG (reference sequence). CDR3 amino acids: CAWSVGATNYGYTF. CDR3 DNA: TGTGCCTGGAGTGTTGGCGCTACTAACTATGGCTACACCTTC.

V and J are TRBV14 and TRBJ2-2, with 11 bases fitting TRBD1. Germline lookup yields CDR1 SGHDN and CDR2 FVKESK. This CDR3 contains 16 residues. The ends lost 4 bases at V and 5 bases at J; junction bases unmatched: 6. CDR3 loop: CASSLWTGGGTGELFF. The CDR3 DNA follows: TGTGCCAGCAGCCTTTGGACAGGGGGCGGGACCGGGGAGCTGTTTTTT. The full variable domain, completed using reference TRBV14 and TRBJ2-2, is EAGVTQFPSHSVIEKGQTVTLRCDPISGHDNLYWYRRVMGKEIKFLLHFVKESKQDESGMPNNRFLAERTGGTYSTLKVQPAELEDSGVYFCASSLWTGGGTGELFFGEGSRLTVL.

The rearrangement joins TRBV5-4 to TRBJ2-1; 8 bases agree with TRBD2. The CDR3 has 15 residues. The germline V gene has CDR1 SGHNT and CDR2 YYREEE (reference sequence). The junction had 8 bases not matched to a gene; V was cut back by 9 bases and J by 0 bases. The CDR3 protein is CATTAGTSSYNEQFF. The DNA of the CDR3 is TGTGCCACGACAGCGGGGACTAGCTCCTACAATGAGCAGTTCTTC.

V gene TRBV9 combines with J gene TRBJ2-5; possible D gene TRBD2, 7 bases. Germline CDR1 and CDR2: SGDLS and YYNGEE. V lost 2 bases and J lost 5, with 16 bases in between. The CDR3 runs 15 residues. The CDR3: CASSVTPGGQETQYF. In nucleotides, the CDR3 is TGTGCCAGCAGCGTCACTCCCGGGGGGCAGGAGACCCAGTACTTC.